These T cell receptor beta chains were read from a single sample in a study of technical replicates of blood from a handful of donors. Clones were read by immunoSEQ multiplex PCR, and TCRdb kept only the in-frame ones, dropping some. The sample contains almost 90,000 clones, about 94% of which appear only once. Sequencing was performed on T cells isolated from PBMCs. The receptors come from a human donor in good health. Each CDR3 is given with its conserved first and last residue. The D gene is left open where the match is weak. Clone size appears in some rows only: once, few, many, or a class for an expanded clone.

V	size	length	J	D	DNA	CDR3
TRBV6-5	NA	12	TRBJ2-7	NA	TGTGCCAGCAGTTTCGCGGGGTACGAGCAGTACTTC	CASSFAGYEQYF
TRBV28	NA	14	TRBJ2-7	NA	TGTGCCAGCAGACACCTCATGACAAGCTACGAGCAGTACTTC	CASRHLMTSYEQYF
TRBV14	NA	14	TRBJ1-1	NA	TGTGCCAGCAGCTACTACAGGTTGGCCACTGAAGCTTTCTTT	CASSYYRLATEAFF
TRBV5-6	NA	17	TRBJ2-1	TRBD2	TGTGCCAGCAGCCTAGGACTAGCGGGAGGAACCTACAATGAGCAGTTCTTC	CASSLGLAGGTYNEQFF
TRBV21-1	once	12	TRBJ2-7	NA	TGTGCCAGCAGCCTAGTCTCCTACGAGCAGTACTTC	CASSLVSYEQYF
TRBV6-4	few	15	TRBJ2-5	TRBD2	TGTGCCAGCAGTGCTAGCGGGAGGGCCGGGGAGACCCAGTACTTC	CASSASGRAGETQYF
TRBV7-6	NA	15	TRBJ1-5	TRBD1	TGTGCCAGCAGCTCCGGGACAGGGGAAAATCAGCCCCAGCATTTT	CASSSGTGENQPQHF
TRBV19	once	15	TRBJ1-5	NA	TGTGCCACCAGGCCTCCTGGGACAAGCAATCAGCCCCAGCATTTT	CATRPPGTSNQPQHF
TRBV7-8	NA	14	TRBJ2-5	NA	TGTGCCAGCAGCCCGCGACAGCGCCAAGAGACCCAGTACTTC	CASSPRQRQETQYF
TRBV29-1	NA	11	TRBJ1-1	NA	TGCAGCGTTGGGCAGGGCCCTGAAGCTTTCTTT	CSVGQGPEAFF
TRBV6-1	NA	16	TRBJ1-5	NA	TGTGCCAGCAGTGAAAACGTACAGATTAGCAATCAGCCCCAGCATTTT	CASSENVQISNQPQHF
TRBV10-3	NA	14	TRBJ2-1	TRBD2	TGTGCCATCAGTGTGCTAGCGGGAGGGGGTGAGCAGTTCTTC	CAISVLAGGGEQFF
TRBV30	once	15	TRBJ1-6	NA	TGTGCCTGGAGTACAACAGAGATCTATAATTCACCCCTCCACTTT	CAWSTTEIYNSPLHF
TRBV6-6	NA	16	TRBJ1-1	NA	TGTGCCAGCAGCCCCCTTCAGGGTATAAAGGACACTGAAGCTTTCTTT	CASSPLQGIKDTEAFF
TRBV4-1	NA	14	TRBJ1-4	NA	TGCGCCAGCAGCCAAGCCCAGGGGAGTGAAAAACTGTTTTTT	CASSQAQGSEKLFF
TRBV7-7	NA	15	TRBJ2-5	NA	TGTGCCAGCAGCTTAAGGCGGGACCTCCAAGAGACCCAGTACTTC	CASSLRRDLQETQYF
TRBV30	NA	15	TRBJ1-1	TRBD1	TGTGCCTGGAGTGTATTGGACAGGGATTACACTGAAGCTTTCTTT	CAWSVLDRDYTEAFF
TRBV11-3	NA	16	TRBJ2-2	NA	TGTGCCAGCAGCACTAGTCGTGGGCCCGACACCGGGGAGCTGTTTTTT	CASSTSRGPDTGELFF
TRBV30	NA	14	TRBJ1-2	TRBD1	TGTGCCTGGAGTGTAAGGTGGACAGGCTATGGCTACACCTTC	CAWSVRWTGYGYTF
TRBV10-2	NA	10	TRBJ2-7	NA	TGCGCCAGCCAGGGGGGAGAGCAGTACTTC	CASQGGEQYF
TRBV5-6	NA	13	TRBJ1-2	NA	TGTGCCAGCAGCTTGGAACAGAGTGACGGCTACACCTTC	CASSLEQSDGYTF
TRBV15	NA	15	TRBJ1-2	TRBD1	TGTGCCACCAGCAGAGGCGGACAGGGGTTTGGCGGCTACACCTTC	CATSRGGQGFGGYTF